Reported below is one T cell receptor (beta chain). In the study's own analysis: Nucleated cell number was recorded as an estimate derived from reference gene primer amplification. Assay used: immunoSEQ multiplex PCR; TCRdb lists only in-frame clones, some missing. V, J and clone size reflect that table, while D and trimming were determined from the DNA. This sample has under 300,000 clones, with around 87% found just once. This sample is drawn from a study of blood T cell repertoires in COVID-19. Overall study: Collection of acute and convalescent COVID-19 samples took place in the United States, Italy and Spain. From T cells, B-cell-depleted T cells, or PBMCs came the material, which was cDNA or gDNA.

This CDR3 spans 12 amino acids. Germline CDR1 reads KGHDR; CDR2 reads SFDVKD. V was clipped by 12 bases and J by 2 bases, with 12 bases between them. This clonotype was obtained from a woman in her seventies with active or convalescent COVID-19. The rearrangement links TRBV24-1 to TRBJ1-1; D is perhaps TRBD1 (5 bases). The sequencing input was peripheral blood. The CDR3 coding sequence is TGTGCCGTCAGGGACTCCAACACTGAAGCTTTCTTT. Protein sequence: CAVRDSNTEAFF.